What follows are 32 T cell receptor beta chains derived from one specimen sequenced in a study of T cells in placental villitis. The study, taken as a whole, reports: Placentae with villitis of unknown etiology showed clonal expansion, median clonality around 0.056 versus control 0.006 to 0.0065.

Their specific antigens are unknown. This was the immunoSEQ v4 assay. Assay used: immunoSEQ multiplex PCR; TCRdb lists only in-frame clones, some missing. The table has more than 500 clones, roughly four fifths seen once. The specimen sequenced was placental tissue containing maternal and fetal cells. Source of these receptors: a human patient with villitis of unknown etiology; the placental T cells may come from both mother and fetus.

The V call is TRBV2, the J call TRBJ2-2; TRBD2 matches at 7 bases. This CDR3 is built from 14 residues. CDR1 and CDR2 from the germline V gene are SNHLY and FYNNEI. The trim removed 10 bases at V and 2 bases at J, leaving 7 bases unmatched. This CDR3 is CATRTRLNTGELFF. CDR3 DNA sequence: TGTGCCACTAGGACTAGATTAAACACCGGGGAGCTGTTTTTT.

The chain has TRBV6-2 or TRBV6-3 and TRBJ2-1; 9 nucleotides agree with TRBD2. There are 16 residues in the CDR3. J lost 7 bases, V lost 2 bases, and 9 bases had no gene match. CDR1 is MNHEY, CDR2 SVGEGT, per germline. DNA of the CDR3: TGTGCCAGCAGTTACGGGACTAGCCATTTCGTGAATGAGCAGTTCTTC. Encoded protein: CASSYGTSHFVNEQFF.

This rearrangement joins TRBV5-5 to TRBJ1-1; D ambiguous. The V end was cut by 1 base, the J end by 1 base, with 14 bases between. The CDR3 consists of 16 residues. Germline loops: CDR1 SGHKS, CDR2 YYEKEE (reference sequence). The DNA for the CDR3 is TGTGCCAGCAGCTTGTTTTCAGGACTCCAGAACACTGAAGCTTTCTTT. This sequence encodes CASSLFSGLQNTEAFF. Based on the CDR3 plus reference TRBV5-5 and TRBJ1-1, the full variable domain is DAGVTQSPTHLIKTRGQQVTLRCSPISGHKSVSWYQQVLGQGPQFIFQYYEKEERGRGNFPDRFSARQFPNYSSELNVNALLLGDSALYLCASSLFSGLQNTEAFFGQGTRLTVV.

This clone was seen once. Its ends do not fully match the called genes, so a read error is possible. The genes are TRBV28 and TRBJ2-1, with a possible D match to TRBD1 (7 bases). In germline, CDR1 is MDHEN, CDR2 SYDVKM. The CDR3 extends over 12 amino acids. The CDR3: CASRAGTRGTVF. The CDR3 nucleotides are TGTGCCAGCAGAGCCGGAACCCGGGGGACAGTCTTC.

This clone was counted once. Its ends do not fully match the called genes, so a read error is possible. The chain employs TRBV28 and TRBJ2-7; D is unresolved. CDR3 length: 13 amino acids. Looked up from germline, CDR1 is MDHEN and CDR2 is SYDVKM. The CDR3 region has the DNA TGTGTCAGCAGTTTATGGGGTGGCTACGAGCAGTACTTC. It codes for CVSSLWGGYEQYF.

The genes are TRBV7-9 and TRBJ1-5; the D gene is possibly TRBD1 (5 bases). This CDR3 is built from 16 residues. V was trimmed by 4 bases and J by 5 bases, leaving 18 bases between them. CDR1 and CDR2 from the germline V gene are SEHNR and FQNEAQ (reference sequence). The CDR3 DNA reads as TGTGCCAGCAGCTCCTCCAGGGTGAGGACCGATCAGCCCCAGCATTTT. Its protein is CASSSSRVRTDQPQHF.

This clone turned up a few times. In nucleotides, the CDR3 is TGTGCCAGCAGCTTAAGGGCTTACGAGCAGTACTTC. Its translation is CASSLRAYEQYF. V gene TRBV13 combines with J gene TRBJ2-7; D gene ambiguous. V lost 2 bases and J 4 bases, leaving 6 bases between the germline ends. Germline V gives CDR1 PRHDT, CDR2 FYEKMQ (reference sequence). This CDR3 is 12 amino acids long.

The chain is built from TRBV25-1 and TRBJ2-7, with D perhaps given as TRBD1 or TRBD2 (5 bases each). V was clipped by 1 base and J by 0 bases, with 7 bases between them. Germline V CDR1 and CDR2: MGHDK, SYGVNS. The CDR3 totals 14 residues. The CDR3 DNA sequence: TGTGCCAGCAGTGAATGGGGGAGCTCCTACGAGCAGTACTTC. Amino acids: CASSEWGSSYEQYF.

CDR3 DNA: TGTGCCAGCAGCAGCCTCGGACAGGGACAGACTGAAGCTTTCTTT. Protein: CASSSLGQGQTEAFF. This chain joins TRBV7-3 and TRBJ1-1, with 8 bases fitting TRBD1. Germline values: CDR1 SGHTA, CDR2 FQGTGA. The V and J ends lost 5 bases and 5 bases, in that order; junction bases with no gene match: 10. CDR3 length: 15 residues.

The chain is built from TRBV6-4 and TRBJ2-3, with 7 bases lining up with TRBD2. This CDR3 has 13 residues. Germline trimming cut 4 bases from V and 5 bases from J; bases unmatched to any gene: 3. CDR1 MRHNA and CDR2 SNTAGT come from the germline V gene. In DNA, the CDR3 is TGTGCCAGCAGTGGCGGGAGAGGAGATACGCAGTATTTT. Amino acid sequence: CASSGGRGDTQYF.

The chain joins TRBV6-5 to TRBJ1-4; D remains unclear. Trimming took off 2 bases at V and 0 bases at J, with 1 base between the two ends. The CDR3 runs 13 residues. Germline CDR1 reads MNHEY; CDR2 reads SVGAGI. Here the CDR3 DNA reads TGTGCCAGCAGTTACACAACTAATGAAAAACTGTTTTTT. Translated, it gives CASSYTTNEKLFF.

The chain uses TRBV21-1 and TRBJ2-4. TRBV21-1 is annotated as a pseudogene. The length of the CDR3 is 14 residues. CDR3 residues: CASSRKWTKNIQYF. For the CDR3, the DNA is TGTGCCAGCAGCCGGAAATGGACCAAAAACATTCAGTACTTC.

This chain uses TRBV12-3 or TRBV12-4 with TRBJ1-2; D uncertain. V was clipped by 1 base and J by 6 bases, with 3 bases between them. The CDR3 spans 11 residues. The CDR3 DNA reads TGTGCCAGCAGTTTAGGTGATGGCTACACCTTC. It translates to CASSLGDGYTF.

V gene TRBV28 combines with J gene TRBJ2-3, with D uncertain. Germline lookup yields CDR1 MDHEN and CDR2 SYDVKM. This CDR3 contains 11 residues. Deletions cut 5 bases from V and 7 bases from J, with 7 bases between. The CDR3 DNA reads as TGTGCCAGCAGTCGATCAAATACGCAGTATTTT. Amino acids: CASSRSNTQYF.

This clone was recorded once. The chain joins TRBV28 to TRBJ1-4, with D perhaps matching TRBD1 (5 bases). Germline V gene sequence: CDR1 MDHEN, CDR2 SYDVKM. There are 15 residues in the CDR3. The V end lost 3 bases, the J end lost 7 bases, and 15 bases lay between the germline ends. CDR3 region: CASSLDGAWGEKLFF. As DNA, the CDR3 is TGTGCCAGCAGTTTGGACGGGGCCTGGGGTGAAAAACTGTTTTTT.

The chain links TRBV13 to TRBJ2-5; D is ambiguous. CDR3 length: 14 amino acids. Trimming stripped 2 bases from V and 2 bases from J, with 9 bases between. Per germline, CDR1 PRHDT and CDR2 FYEKMQ (reference sequence). The CDR3 sequence: CASSLRSLQETQYF. The CDR3 nucleotides read TGTGCCAGCAGCTTAAGATCACTACAAGAGACCCAGTACTTC. Full variable domain (remainder filled in from reference TRBV13 and TRBJ2-5): AAGVIQSPRHLIKEKRETATLKCYPIPRHDTVYWYQQGPGQDPQFLISFYEKMQSDKGSIPDRFSAQQFSDYHSELNMSSLELGDSALYFCASSLRSLQETQYFGPGTRLLVL.

The chain joins TRBV12-3 or TRBV12-4 to TRBJ1-2; D perhaps matches TRBD1 (5 bases). This CDR3 has 11 amino acids. V gave up 1 base and J gave up 9 bases, with 6 bases separating them. The CDR3 loop reads CASSLGGSYTF. The CDR3 DNA is TGTGCCAGCAGTTTAGGGGGCAGCTACACCTTC.

The rearrangement uses TRBV9 and TRBJ2-7, with TRBD2 identical over 10 bases. This CDR3 is built from 17 residues. Trimming removed 6 bases from V and 5 bases from J; junction bases left unmatched: 17. The germline V gene has CDR1 SGDLS and CDR2 YYNGEE. The CDR3 sequence: CASNPTYVGLASHEQYF. The CDR3 DNA reads TGTGCCAGCAACCCTACCTACGTGGGACTAGCGAGTCACGAGCAGTACTTC.

Worth noting for this clone: Additional DNA sequences in this sample encode the identical CDR3. The V call is TRBV6-1, the J call TRBJ2-7; TRBD2 agrees at 9 bases. CDR1 is MNHNS, CDR2 SASEGT, per germline. The CDR3 covers 14 residues. Trimming cost V 3 bases and J 4 bases; bases outside gene matches: 4. CDR3 nucleotides: TGTGCCAGCAGTGAGAGCGGGGGGCTATACGAGCAGTACTTC. This sequence encodes CASSESGGLYEQYF.

This sequence joins TRBV6-4 and TRBJ2-7; a weak D match, TRBD2 (5 bases). V was trimmed by 8 bases and J by 5 bases, leaving 16 bases between them. Germline CDR1 reads MRHNA; CDR2 reads SNTAGT. This CDR3 region has 13 residues. This CDR3 reads CASDCGYWNEQYF. In nucleotides, the CDR3 is TGTGCCAGCGATTGCGGGTATTGGAACGAGCAGTACTTC.

The chain is built from TRBV7-9 and TRBJ2-3, with 7 bases lining up with TRBD1. The CDR3 extends over 16 amino acids. Germline V lookup: CDR1 SEHNR, CDR2 FQNEAQ (reference sequence). J gave up 9 bases and V 2 bases, and 14 bases lay outside the gene matches. The CDR3 DNA sequence: TGTGCCAGCAGCTTACCCCGACAGGGAGACCAGATAACGCAGTATTTT. Amino acid sequence: CASSLPRQGDQITQYF. The whole variable domain, filled in from reference TRBV7-9 and TRBJ2-3, reads DTGVSQNPRHKITKRGQNVTFRCDPISEHNRLYWYRQTLGQGPEFLTYFQNEAQLEKSRLLSDRFSAERPKGSFSTLEIQRTEQGDSAMYLCASSLPRQGDQITQYFGPGTRLTVL.

The chain carries TRBV28 and TRBJ2-5, with D hard to call. The V end lost 6 bases, the J end lost 4 bases, and 9 bases lay between the germline ends. Germline V CDR1 and CDR2: MDHEN, SYDVKM. This CDR3 region has 12 residues. The CDR3 loop reads CASSILRETQYF. As DNA, the CDR3 is TGTGCCAGCAGCATTCTGAGAGAGACCCAGTACTTC.

The V call is TRBV18, the J call TRBJ2-5, with D unclear. Looked up from germline, CDR1 is KGHSH and CDR2 is LQKENI. The CDR3 length is 13 residues. The V gene lost 4 bases and the J gene lost 2 bases, with 8 bases spanning the gap. The CDR3 loop is CASSRGWQETQYF. Here the CDR3 DNA reads TGTGCCAGCTCACGTGGGTGGCAAGAGACCCAGTACTTC.

The J gene is TRBJ2-1, the V gene TRBV12-5; TRBD2 aligns across 10 bases. Germline-derived CDR1 and CDR2 are LGHNT and FRNRAP. The CDR3 runs to 14 residues. The junction had 3 bases not matched to a gene; V was cut back by 3 bases and J by 7 bases. As DNA, the CDR3 is TGTGCTAGTGGTTTAGCGGGGGGGATGAATGAGCAGTTCTTC. It yields the protein CASGLAGGMNEQFF. The full variable domain, rest sourced from reference TRBV12-5 and TRBJ2-1, is DARVTQTPRHKVTEMGQEVTMRCQPILGHNTVFWYRQTMMQGLELLAYFRNRAPLDDSGMPKDRFSAEMPDATLATLKIQPSEPRDSAVYFCASGLAGGMNEQFFGPGTRLTVL.

A note on this clone: A junction end diverges from the germline sequence, so it may reflect a read error. V gene TRBV11-2 combines with J gene TRBJ2-1; D ambiguous. Germline lookup yields CDR1 SGHAT and CDR2 FQNNGV. The CDR3 extends over 12 amino acids. Here the CDR3 reads CANSLGNNEQFF. DNA of the CDR3: TGTGCCAACAGCTTAGGCAACAATGAGCAGTTCTTC.

The chain joins TRBV7-6 to TRBJ2-3, with D perhaps matching TRBD1 or TRBD2 (5 bases each). CDR3 length: 16 residues. Germline loops: CDR1 SGHVS, CDR2 FNYEAQ. V lost 5 bases and J 6 bases, leaving 21 bases between the germline ends. DNA for the CDR3: TGTGCCAGCAGCCCCGTGGGGATGGGACGAATTGATACGCAGTATTTT. It yields the protein CASSPVGMGRIDTQYF. Full variable domain (remainder filled in from reference TRBV7-6 and TRBJ2-3): GAGVSQSPRYKVTKRGQDVALRCDPISGHVSLYWYRQALGQGPEFLTYFNYEAQQDKSGLPNDRFSAERPEGSISTLTIQRTEQRDSAMYRCASSPVGMGRIDTQYFGPGTRLTVL.

V usage is TRBV5-4 and J usage is TRBJ1-1, with TRBD1 as a possible D gene (6 bases). V lost 2 bases and J 1 base, leaving 9 bases between the germline ends. CDR3 length: 14 amino acids. Germline lookup yields CDR1 SGHNT and CDR2 YYREEE (reference sequence). The CDR3 sequence is CASSFTGSNTEAFF. The CDR3 coding sequence is TGTGCCAGCAGCTTTACAGGGTCGAACACTGAAGCTTTCTTT.

This clone has only one observation. This chain joins TRBV19 and TRBJ2-3; the match to TRBD1 covers 8 bases. V lost 6 bases, J lost 5 bases, and 10 bases stayed unmatched. Germline V gives CDR1 LNHDA, CDR2 SQIVND (reference sequence). CDR3 length equals 15 residues. The CDR3 protein is CASRIGQGEGDTQYF. CDR3 nucleotides: TGTGCCAGTAGGATTGGACAGGGCGAGGGAGATACGCAGTATTTT.

In its sample, this clone is hyperexpanded. Distinct nucleotide sequences in the sample also encode this CDR3. V gene TRBV5-1 combines with J gene TRBJ2-7; the D is unclear. Trimming took 7 bases from V and 3 from J, leaving 11 bases between them. The CDR3 covers 12 residues. Germline CDR1 reads SGHRS; CDR2 reads YFSETQ. CDR3 sequence: CASYLDHYEQYF. In nucleotides, the CDR3 is TGCGCCAGCTACTTGGACCACTACGAGCAGTACTTC.

The V and J genes are TRBV7-9 and TRBJ2-1; D gene unclear. The CDR3 consists of 13 residues. V lost 5 bases to trimming and J lost 0 bases, with 5 bases between them. Germline lookup yields CDR1 SEHNR and CDR2 FQNEAQ (reference sequence). This CDR3 reads CASSRVSYNEQFF. As DNA, the CDR3 is TGTGCCAGCAGCCGGGTCTCCTACAATGAGCAGTTCTTC.

Remarks on this clone: This CDR3 is also generated by other DNA sequences in the sample. The chain recombines TRBV7-6 with TRBJ2-7; either TRBD1 or TRBD2 may fit D (5 bases each). V was clipped by 3 bases and J by 7 bases, with 10 bases between them. Germline V CDR1 and CDR2: SGHVS, FNYEAQ. The CDR3 contains 12 residues. This chain's CDR3 is CASSFSGREQYF. The CDR3 DNA reads as TGTGCCAGCAGCTTTTCAGGGAGAGAGCAGTACTTC.

This rearrangement joins TRBV29-1 to TRBJ1-2; 10 positions agree with TRBD1. This CDR3 spans 15 amino acids. Germline lookup yields CDR1 SQVTM and CDR2 ANQGSEA. The trim removed 6 bases at V and 4 bases at J, leaving 11 bases unmatched. This chain's CDR3 is CSVSNPGQGLYGYTF. The CDR3 region has the DNA TGCAGCGTGAGTAATCCGGGACAGGGGCTCTATGGCTACACCTTC.